The TCR beta chain under discussion was sequenced for a study of blood T cell repertoires in COVID-19. Study processing details: Reference gene primer amplification gave estimated nucleated cell counts. Assay used: immunoSEQ multiplex PCR; TCRdb lists only in-frame clones, some missing. V, J and clone size are those of that table, while D and trimming were read from the DNA. The table shows about 190,000 clones, with roughly 81% occurring only once. V shed 5 bases and J 2 bases; nucleotides not matched to a gene: 12. Germline-derived CDR1 and CDR2 are LNHDA and SQIVND (reference sequence). The CDR3 has 17 amino acids.

The TCR sequence derives from a woman between 70 and 85 years old with active or convalescent COVID-19. Sequencing input: peripheral blood. This chain uses TRBV19 with TRBJ2-1, with 7 bases fitting TRBD2. The CDR3: CASSFRSGRGTYNEQFF. The CDR3 nucleotides are TGTGCCAGTAGTTTTCGAAGCGGGCGGGGGACCTACAATGAGCAGTTCTTC.